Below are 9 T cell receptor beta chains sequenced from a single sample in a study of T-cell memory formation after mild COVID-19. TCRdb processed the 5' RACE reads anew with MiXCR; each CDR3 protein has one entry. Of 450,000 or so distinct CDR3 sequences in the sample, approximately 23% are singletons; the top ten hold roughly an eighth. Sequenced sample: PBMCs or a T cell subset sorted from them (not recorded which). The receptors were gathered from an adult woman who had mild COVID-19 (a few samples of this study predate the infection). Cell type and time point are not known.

CDR3 in amino acids: CASSQVTGVTEAFF. In nucleotides, the CDR3 is TGTGCCAGCAGCCAAGTGACAGGGGTCACTGAAGCTTTCTTT. V gene TRBV7-9 combines with J gene TRBJ1-1, with 8 bases fitting TRBD1. Germline V gene data show CDR1 as SEHNR and CDR2 as FQNEAQ (reference sequence). The length of the CDR3 is 14 residues. V was clipped by 5 bases and J by 4 bases; unmatched bases: 6.

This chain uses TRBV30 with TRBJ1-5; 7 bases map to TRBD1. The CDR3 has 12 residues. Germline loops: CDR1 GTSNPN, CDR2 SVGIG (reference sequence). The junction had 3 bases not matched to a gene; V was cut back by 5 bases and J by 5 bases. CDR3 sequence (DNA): TGTGCCTGGGGTCAGGGGGATCAGCCCCAGCATTTT. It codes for CAWGQGDQPQHF.

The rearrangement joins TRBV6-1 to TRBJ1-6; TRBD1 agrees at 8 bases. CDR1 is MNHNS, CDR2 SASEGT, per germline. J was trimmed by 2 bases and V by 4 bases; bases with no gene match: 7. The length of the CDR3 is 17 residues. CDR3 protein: CASSGGQGATYNSPLHF. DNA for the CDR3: TGTGCCAGCAGTGGGGGGCAGGGGGCGACCTATAATTCACCCCTCCACTTT.

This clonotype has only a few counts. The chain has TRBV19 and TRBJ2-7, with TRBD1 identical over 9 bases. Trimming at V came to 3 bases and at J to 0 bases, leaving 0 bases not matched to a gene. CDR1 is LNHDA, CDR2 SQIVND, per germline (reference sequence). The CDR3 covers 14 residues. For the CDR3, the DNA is TGTGCCAGTAGTATGACAGGGGGCTCCTACGAGCAGTACTTC. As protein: CASSMTGGSYEQYF.

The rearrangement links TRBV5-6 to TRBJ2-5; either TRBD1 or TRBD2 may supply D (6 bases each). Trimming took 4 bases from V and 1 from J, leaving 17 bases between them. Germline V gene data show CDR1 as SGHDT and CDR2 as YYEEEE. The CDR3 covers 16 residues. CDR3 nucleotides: TGTGCCAGCAGCAACGGGAGACAGGAGACCCAAGAGACCCAGTACTTC. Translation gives CASSNGRQETQETQYF.

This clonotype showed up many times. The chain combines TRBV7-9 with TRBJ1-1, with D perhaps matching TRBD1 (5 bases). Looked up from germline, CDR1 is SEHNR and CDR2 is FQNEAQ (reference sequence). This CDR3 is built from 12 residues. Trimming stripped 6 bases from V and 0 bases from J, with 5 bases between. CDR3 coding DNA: TGTGCCAGCAGGACAGTGAACACTGAAGCTTTCTTT. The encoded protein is CASRTVNTEAFF.

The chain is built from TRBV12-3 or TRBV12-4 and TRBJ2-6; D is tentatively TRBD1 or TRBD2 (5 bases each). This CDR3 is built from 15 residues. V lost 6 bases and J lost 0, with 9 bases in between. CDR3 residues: CASRRGSSGANVLTF. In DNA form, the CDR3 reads TGTGCCAGCAGACGGGGCTCCTCTGGGGCCAACGTCCTGACTTTC.

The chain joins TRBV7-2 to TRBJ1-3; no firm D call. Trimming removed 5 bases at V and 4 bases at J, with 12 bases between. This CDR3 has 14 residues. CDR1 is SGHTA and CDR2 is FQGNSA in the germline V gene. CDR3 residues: CASSEPAEGNTIYF. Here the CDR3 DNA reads TGTGCCAGCAGCGAACCGGCCGAGGGAAACACCATATATTTT. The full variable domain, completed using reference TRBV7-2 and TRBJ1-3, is GAGVSQSPSNKVTEKGKDVELRCDPISGHTALYWYRQSLGQGLEFLIYFQGNSAPDKSGLPSDRFSAERTGGSVSTLTIQRTQQEDSAVYLCASSEPAEGNTIYFGEGSWLTVV.

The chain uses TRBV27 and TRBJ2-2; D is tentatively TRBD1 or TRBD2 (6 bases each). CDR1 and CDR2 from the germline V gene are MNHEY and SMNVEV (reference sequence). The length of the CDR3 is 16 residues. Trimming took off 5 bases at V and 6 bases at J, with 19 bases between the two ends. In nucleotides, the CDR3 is TGTGCCAGCAGTCCTCTGACAGGAAGGAGGGCCGGGGAGCTGTTTTTT. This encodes CASSPLTGRRAGELFF.